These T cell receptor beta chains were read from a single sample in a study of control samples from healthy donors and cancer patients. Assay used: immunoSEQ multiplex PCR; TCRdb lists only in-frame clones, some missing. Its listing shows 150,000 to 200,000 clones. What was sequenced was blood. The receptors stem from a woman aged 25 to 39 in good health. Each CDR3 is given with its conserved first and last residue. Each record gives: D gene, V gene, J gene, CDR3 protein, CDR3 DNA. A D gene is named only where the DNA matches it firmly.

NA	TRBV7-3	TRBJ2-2	CASSRSNTGELFF	TGTGCCAGCAGCAGATCAAACACCGGGGAGCTGTTTTTT
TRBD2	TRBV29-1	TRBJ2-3	CSVVLAGGPPSTDTQYF	TGCAGCGTCGTGCTAGCGGGGGGGCCTCCTAGCACAGATACGCAGTATTTT
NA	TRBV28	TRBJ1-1	CASSLPTEAFF	TGTGCCAGCAGTTTGCCGACTGAAGCTTTCTTT
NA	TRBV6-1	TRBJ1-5	CASSEALNQPQHF	TGTGCCAGCAGTGAAGCCCTTAATCAGCCCCAGCATTTT
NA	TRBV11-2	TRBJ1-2	CASSPRGVNYGYTF	TGTGCCAGCAGCCCCCGCGGAGTTAACTATGGCTACACCTTC
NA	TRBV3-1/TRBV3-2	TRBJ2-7	CASSQGLDLIYEQYF	TGTGCCAGCAGCCAAGGTTTAGATCTAATCTACGAGCAGTACTTC
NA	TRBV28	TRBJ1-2	CASSLAGPVNYGYTF	TGTGCCAGCAGTTTAGCGGGGCCGGTCAACTATGGCTACACCTTC
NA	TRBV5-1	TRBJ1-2	CASSLGQGSNYGYTF	TGCGCCAGCAGCTTGGGCCAGGGGAGTAACTATGGCTACACCTTC
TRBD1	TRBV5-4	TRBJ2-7	CASSYWDSSYEQYF	TGTGCCAGCAGCTATTGGGACAGTTCCTACGAGCAGTACTTC
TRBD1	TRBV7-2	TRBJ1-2	CASTGRTGHYGYTF	TGTGCCAGCACCGGAAGGACAGGGCACTATGGCTACACCTTC
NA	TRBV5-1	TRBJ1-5	CASSSGASNQPQHF	TGCGCCAGCAGTTCGGGTGCGAGCAATCAGCCCCAGCATTTT
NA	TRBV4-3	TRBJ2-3	CASSQEGDQGIHTQYF	TGCGCCAGCAGCCAAGAAGGGGATCAGGGTATTCATACGCAGTATTTT
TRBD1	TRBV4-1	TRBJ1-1	CASSQDKWQGANWSITEAFF	TGCGCCAGCAGCCAAGATAAGTGGCAGGGGGCGAACTGGTCTATCACTGAAGCTTTCTTT
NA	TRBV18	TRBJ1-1	CASLYQVHAEAFF	TGTGCCAGCTTGTACCAGGTCCACGCTGAAGCTTTCTTT
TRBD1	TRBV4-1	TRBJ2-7	CASSHPGQGVYEQYF	TGCGCCAGCAGCCACCCGGGACAGGGTGTCTACGAGCAGTACTTC
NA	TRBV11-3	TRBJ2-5	CASSLDGARETQYF	TGTGCCAGCAGCTTAGACGGGGCCCGGGAGACCCAGTACTTC
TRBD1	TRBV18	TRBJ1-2	CASSGTVSYGYTF	TGTGCCAGCTCCGGGACAGTCTCCTATGGCTACACCTTC
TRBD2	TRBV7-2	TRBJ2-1	CASSLVRTSGGGNNEQFF	TGTGCCAGCAGCTTAGTTCGAACTAGCGGGGGTGGGAACAATGAGCAGTTCTTC
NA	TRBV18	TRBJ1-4	CASSQRQASNEKLFF	TGTGCCAGCTCTCAACGACAGGCCTCTAATGAAAAACTGTTTTTT
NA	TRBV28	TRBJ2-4	CASSFSGAGAKNIQYF	TGTGCCAGCAGTTTTTCAGGGGCGGGGGCCAAAAACATTCAGTACTTC
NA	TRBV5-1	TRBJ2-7	CASSLTGTAKNYEQYF	TGCGCCAGCAGCTTGACGGGGACGGCGAAGAACTACGAGCAGTACTTC
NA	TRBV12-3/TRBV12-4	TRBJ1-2	CASSLELYGYTF	TGTGCCAGCAGTTTGGAACTCTATGGCTACACCTTC
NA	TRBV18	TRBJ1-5	CASSAAMGSNQPQHF	TGTGCCAGCTCAGCTGCGATGGGTAGCAATCAGCCCCAGCATTTT
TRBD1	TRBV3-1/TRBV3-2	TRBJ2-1	CASSQVGTGGDEQFF	TGTGCCAGCAGCCAAGTTGGGACAGGGGGCGATGAGCAGTTCTTC
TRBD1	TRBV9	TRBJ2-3	CASSRGQGPLSTDTQYF	TGTGCCAGCAGCAGAGGACAGGGGCCCTTAAGCACAGATACGCAGTATTTT
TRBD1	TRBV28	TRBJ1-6	CASSFEQGSSYNSPLHF	TGTGCCAGCAGTTTTGAACAGGGGAGCTCCTATAATTCACCCCTCCACTTT
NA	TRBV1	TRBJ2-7	CTSSQGGLYEQYF	TGCACCAGCAGCCAGGGGGGACTCTACGAGCAGTACTTC
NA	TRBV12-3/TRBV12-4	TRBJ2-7	CASSSFYEQYF	TGTGCCAGCAGTTCCTTCTACGAGCAGTACTTC
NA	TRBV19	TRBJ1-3	CASSPYRASFSGNTIYF	TGTGCCAGTAGTCCGTACAGGGCTTCTTTCTCTGGAAACACCATATATTTT
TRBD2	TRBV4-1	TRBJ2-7	CASSPSTSGVYEQYF	TGCGCCAGCAGCCCATCGACTAGCGGGGTCTACGAGCAGTACTTC
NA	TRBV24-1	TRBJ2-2	CATSDPDSLNTGELFF	TGTGCCACCAGTGATCCGGACAGCCTGAACACCGGGGAGCTGTTTTTT
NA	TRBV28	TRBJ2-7	CASSSGGTGWDEQYF	TGTGCCAGCAGTTCTGGGGGGACCGGCTGGGACGAGCAGTACTTC
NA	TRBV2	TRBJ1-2	CASRENRAPSHGYTF	TGTGCCAGCAGAGAAAACCGGGCCCCGAGTCATGGCTACACCTTC
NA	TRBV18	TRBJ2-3	CASSPQDRDTQYF	TGTGCCAGCTCACCGCAGGATCGAGATACGCAGTATTTT
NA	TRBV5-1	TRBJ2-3	CASSSGGGSTDTQYF	TGCGCCAGCAGCTCAGGTGGGGGCTCCACAGATACGCAGTATTTT
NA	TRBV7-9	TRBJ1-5	CASSLGEQPQHF	TGTGCCAGCAGCTTAGGGGAACAGCCCCAGCATTTT
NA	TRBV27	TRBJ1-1	CASSFTTRTSEAFF	TGTGCCAGCAGTTTCACAACAAGAACTAGTGAAGCTTTCTTT
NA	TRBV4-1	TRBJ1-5	CASSQVITGWNQPQHF	TGCGCCAGCAGCCAAGTAATAACAGGGTGGAATCAGCCCCAGCATTTT
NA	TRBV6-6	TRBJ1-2	CASSTGLIYGYTF	TGTGCCAGCAGTACGGGGCTGATCTATGGCTACACCTTC
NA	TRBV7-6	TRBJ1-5	CASSLSSQGNQPQHF	TGTGCCAGCAGCTTAAGCAGTCAGGGCAATCAGCCCCAGCATTTT
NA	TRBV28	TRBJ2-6	CASRGIPQGTVSGANVLTF	TGTGCCAGCAGGGGGATCCCTCAGGGAACAGTCTCTGGGGCCAACGTCCTGACTTTC
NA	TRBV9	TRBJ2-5	CASSVGGIEETQYF	TGTGCCAGCAGCGTTGGGGGTATAGAAGAGACCCAGTACTTC
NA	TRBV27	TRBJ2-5	CASTLGGTQYF	TGTGCCAGCACCCTAGGGGGGACCCAGTACTTC
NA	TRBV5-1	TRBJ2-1	CASSLAGAREQFF	TGCGCCAGCAGCTTGGCGGGGGCCCGGGAGCAGTTCTTC
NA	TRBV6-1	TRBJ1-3	CASSEARASTGTIYF	TGTGCCAGCAGTGAAGCGCGTGCCTCCACGGGGACCATATATTTT
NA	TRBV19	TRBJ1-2	CASSIRLSSGYTF	TGTGCCAGTAGTATAAGGCTATCCTCAGGCTACACCTTC
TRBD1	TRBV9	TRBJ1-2	CASSTGQGIGYTF	TGTGCCAGCAGCACGGGACAGGGTATCGGCTACACCTTC
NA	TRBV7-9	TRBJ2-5	CASSFGGAETQYF	TGTGCCAGCAGCTTTGGGGGCGCAGAGACCCAGTACTTC
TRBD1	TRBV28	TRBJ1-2	CASSFFGTGGYTF	TGTGCCAGCAGTTTCTTCGGGACAGGGGGCTACACCTTC
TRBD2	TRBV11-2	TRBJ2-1	CASSPPSGSLYNEQFF	TGTGCCAGCAGTCCGCCTAGCGGGTCCCTTTACAATGAGCAGTTCTTC
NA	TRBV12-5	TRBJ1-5	CASGSSGASNQPQHF	TGTGCTAGTGGTTCCTCCGGGGCAAGCAATCAGCCCCAGCATTTT
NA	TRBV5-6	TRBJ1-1	CASSQQAGLGHTEAFF	TGTGCCAGCAGCCAGCAGGCAGGGTTAGGGCACACTGAAGCTTTCTTT
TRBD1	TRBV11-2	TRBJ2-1	CASSLFGGRDRGGNEQFF	TGTGCCAGCAGCTTATTCGGCGGCCGGGACAGGGGGGGAAATGAGCAGTTCTTC
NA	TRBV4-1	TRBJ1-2	CASSLRDDYTF	TGCGCCAGCAGCCTCCGGGACGACTACACCTTC
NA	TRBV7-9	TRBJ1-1	CASSVRGDTEAFF	TGTGCCAGCAGCGTCAGGGGAGACACTGAAGCTTTCTTT
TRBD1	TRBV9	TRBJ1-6	CASSPGTVNSPLHF	TGTGCCAGCAGCCCCGGGACAGTTAATTCACCCCTCCACTTT
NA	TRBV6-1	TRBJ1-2	CASSESEGYGYTF	TGTGCCAGCAGTGAAAGCGAAGGGTATGGCTACACCTTC